The 30 T cell receptor beta chains reported below all come from one sample, sequenced in a study of blood T cells in healthy people across ages. A second roughly 6 to 12 cycle PCR used barcoded and J-beta primers. TCRdb independently ran MiXCR on the 5' RACE reads; one entry per CDR3 protein. The table lists 1.5 million to 2 million distinct CDR3 sequences, roughly two fifths of them singletons. Sequenced material: blood. These receptors originate from a human donor in good health.

This clonotype was counted only a few times. The rearrangement joins TRBV4-3 to TRBJ2-7, with 7 bases lining up with TRBD1. After removal of 0 bases from V and 4 bases from J, the junction contained 6 bases not matched to a gene. Looked up from germline, CDR1 is LGHNA and CDR2 is YSLEER. This CDR3 has 15 residues. DNA for the CDR3: TGCGCCAGCAGCCAAGAGTACGGCAGGGGGTACGAGCAGTACTTC. It encodes CASSQEYGRGYEQYF.

This clonotype was seen a few times. V and J are TRBV7-3 and TRBJ2-1; 15 bases map to TRBD2. V shed 5 bases and J 8 bases; nucleotides not matched to a gene: 7. There are 16 residues in the CDR3. Germline V gives CDR1 SGHTA, CDR2 FQGTGA. The CDR3: CASSPWTSGGADEQFF. The CDR3 DNA is TGTGCCAGCAGCCCCTGGACTAGCGGGGGGGCAGATGAGCAGTTCTTC.

The chain is built from TRBV12-5 and TRBJ1-2; a weak D match, TRBD1 (6 bases). With 1 base removed from V and 0 bases from J, the gap between germline ends came to 12 bases. This CDR3 has 16 residues. CDR1 and CDR2 (germline): LGHNT, FRNRAP. CDR3 coding DNA: TGTGCTAGTGGTTTGGACTGGGGGGACACTAACTATGGCTACACCTTC. The encoded protein is CASGLDWGDTNYGYTF.

This clonotype was seen a handful of times. The chain joins TRBV6-6 to TRBJ1-1; D unresolved. Germline CDR1 reads MNHNY; CDR2 reads SVGAGI (reference sequence). CDR3 length: 14 amino acids. V lost 3 bases and J lost 1, with 9 bases in between. This chain's CDR3 is CASSYDRSNTEAFF. In DNA, the CDR3 is TGTGCCAGCAGTTATGACCGCTCGAACACTGAAGCTTTCTTT.

This clonotype has more than one count but fewer than ten. The junction departs from germline at one end; a sequencing error may be responsible. The J gene is TRBJ1-1, the V gene TRBV29-1, with 9 bases matching TRBD1. The CDR3 contains 15 residues. Germline V CDR1 and CDR2: SQVTM, ANQGSEA. The CDR3 DNA reads as TGCAGCGTTCTTGGCAGAGGACAGGGGAACACTGAAGCTTTTTTT. The encoded protein is CSVLGRGQGNTEAFF.

This chain links TRBV7-9 with TRBJ2-7, with 8 positions matching TRBD1. The CDR3 is 15 residues long. CDR1 is SEHNR, CDR2 FQNEAQ, per germline (reference sequence). The ends lost 6 bases at V and 5 bases at J; junction bases unmatched: 12. CDR3 protein: CASRSTYRGLHEQYF. CDR3 DNA sequence: TGTGCCAGCAGATCGACCTACAGGGGGTTACACGAGCAGTACTTC.

The count of this clonotype is one. Without the conserved terminal phenylalanine or tryptophan, this CDR3 likely stems from a read error. The chain is built from TRBV5-1 and TRBJ2-1; possibly TRBD2 for D (5 bases). Trimming stripped 0 bases from V and 5 bases from J, with 9 bases between. The CDR3 is 14 amino acids. Germline-derived CDR1 and CDR2 are SGHRS and YFSETQ. The CDR3 spells CASSLATGDNEQFV. DNA of the CDR3: TGCGCCAGCAGCTTGGCCACCGGGGACAATGAGCAGTTCGTC.

J is TRBJ1-1 and V is TRBV9; D gene unclear. Germline V gene sequence: CDR1 SGDLS, CDR2 YYNGEE. Between the trimmed V and J ends, which lost 0 bases and 1 base, there was a span of 7 bases. This CDR3 spans 14 amino acids. The CDR3, as DNA: TGTGCCAGCAGCGTAGCGGGTGGGAACACTGAAGCTTTCTTT. It codes for CASSVAGGNTEAFF.

This chain links TRBV7-6 with TRBJ2-6; 12 bases map to TRBD2. This CDR3 comprises 18 residues. V lost 2 bases to trimming and J lost 3 bases; unmatched junction nucleotides: 5. CDR1 is SGHVS, CDR2 FNYEAQ, per germline. The CDR3 coding sequence is TGTGCCAGCAGCTTAAGTCCTAGCGGGGGGGTTGGGGCCAACGTCCTGACTTTC. Protein product: CASSLSPSGGVGANVLTF.

This clonotype was counted at least ten times. The rearrangement joins TRBV20-1 to TRBJ2-5; TRBD2 aligns across 9 bases. Germline-derived CDR1 and CDR2 are DFQATT and SNEGSKA (reference sequence). The CDR3 loop spans 14 amino acids. The V segment lost 0 bases and the J segment 3 bases; nucleotides outside the gene matches: 2. This CDR3 is CSARDLAGKETQYF. The DNA of the CDR3 is TGCAGTGCTAGAGATCTAGCGGGGAAAGAGACCCAGTACTTC.

This clonotype was found a few times. This chain uses TRBV6-1 with TRBJ2-1; 11 bases line up with TRBD2. Germline V CDR1 and CDR2: MNHNS, SASEGT. This CDR3 has 17 residues. Germline trimming cut 6 bases from V and 6 bases from J; bases unmatched to any gene: 13. CDR3 amino acids: CASSDPIAGGPSNEQFF. The CDR3, as DNA: TGTGCCAGCAGCGACCCTATAGCGGGGGGGCCCTCCAATGAGCAGTTCTTC.

The V and J genes are TRBV10-3 and TRBJ1-2; the D is unclear. V dropped 6 bases and J dropped 0 bases, with 8 bases sitting between them. The CDR3 has 13 residues. Germline V lookup: CDR1 ENHRY, CDR2 SYGVKD. As DNA, the CDR3 is TGTGCCATCAGCTCCACAGCTAACTATGGCTACACCTTC. It is translated as CAISSTANYGYTF.

This clonotype has just a few counts. The V gene is TRBV7-2, the J gene TRBJ1-2, with unresolved D. V was shortened by 4 bases and J by 0 bases, with 12 bases between the two germline ends. CDR1 and CDR2 from the germline V gene are SGHTA and FQGNSA. The CDR3 contains 15 residues. CDR3 bases: TGTGCCAGCAGCTACGCGGGGTCCGCTAACTATGGCTACACCTTC. This gives the protein CASSYAGSANYGYTF.

The table lists this clonotype with a few counts. The chain employs TRBV9 and TRBJ2-5; D may be TRBD1 or TRBD2 (5 bases each). Germline lookup yields CDR1 SGDLS and CDR2 YYNGEE. This CDR3 has 15 amino acids. V lost 4 bases and J lost 4, with 17 bases in between. DNA of the CDR3: TGTGCCAGCAGCCCGGGACGGACCGTTTTAGAGACCCAGTACTTC. As protein: CASSPGRTVLETQYF.

This clonotype was counted once. An end of the junction does not agree with germline; a read error may underlie this. The chain recombines TRBV5-1 with TRBJ2-1, with D uncertain. The CDR3 is 13 residues long. CDR1 is SGHRS and CDR2 is YFSETQ in the germline V gene. The CDR3 region is CAGSPANYNEQFF. In DNA, the CDR3 is TGCGCCGGCAGCCCGGCCAACTACAATGAGCAGTTCTTC.

This rearrangement joins TRBV15 to TRBJ1-1, with D tentatively TRBD1 (5 bases). The CDR3 is made up of 15 amino acids. CDR1 and CDR2 (germline): LNHNV, YYDKDF (reference sequence). Trimming left V 0 bases short and J 4 bases short, with 12 bases between. The DNA of the CDR3 is TGTGCCACCAGCAGAGATTCTGCCCAGGGCACTGAAGCTTTCTTT. Encoded protein: CATSRDSAQGTEAFF.

This sequence joins TRBV12-3 or TRBV12-4 and TRBJ1-1, with D hard to call. The CDR3 contains 12 residues. V was trimmed by 4 bases and J by 8 bases, leaving 11 bases between them. The chain's CDR3 is CASSSEDGEAFF. The DNA of the CDR3 is TGTGCCAGCAGTTCCGAGGACGGGGAAGCTTTCTTT.

The V and J genes are TRBV29-1 and TRBJ1-1, with TRBD1 as a possible D gene (5 bases). The CDR3 consists of 13 residues. The V gene lost 6 bases and the J gene lost 3 bases, with 14 bases spanning the gap. Germline values: CDR1 SQVTM, CDR2 ANQGSEA. CDR3 in DNA: TGCAGCGTCGTGAACAGGTGGGACACTGAAGCTTTCTTT. Translated: CSVVNRWDTEAFF.

The J gene is TRBJ2-7, the V gene TRBV9; D uncertain. CDR1 SGDLS and CDR2 YYNGEE come from the germline V gene. Between the trimmed V and J ends, which lost 4 bases and 3 bases, there was a span of 14 bases. The CDR3 length is 14 residues. Written as DNA, the CDR3 is TGTGCCAGCAGCACCAAACCCGCCCTCTACGAGCAGTACTTC. The encoded protein is CASSTKPALYEQYF.

This clonotype turned up a few times. This rearrangement joins TRBV4-2 to TRBJ1-2; D is undetermined. The CDR3 has 16 residues. V dropped 0 bases and J dropped 0 bases, with 11 bases sitting between them. CDR1 and CDR2 (germline): LGHNA, YNFKEQ. The CDR3 loop is CASSQDTVRSNYGYTF. DNA for the CDR3: TGTGCCAGCAGCCAAGATACGGTGAGATCTAACTATGGCTACACCTTC.

This clonotype has only a few counts. This sequence joins TRBV5-5 and TRBJ2-4, with D hard to call. This CDR3 has 13 amino acids. CDR1 SGHKS and CDR2 YYEKEE come from the germline V gene (reference sequence). Trimming took off 6 bases at V and 0 bases at J, with 7 bases between the two ends. The CDR3 nucleotides read TGTGCCAGCACCTTACTAGCCAAAAACATTCAGTACTTC. It encodes CASTLLAKNIQYF.

The sample holds a few counts of this clonotype. V and J are TRBV7-2 and TRBJ2-7, with D unresolved. Trimming stripped 5 bases from V and 1 base from J, with 9 bases between. The CDR3 sequence is 13 residues long. CDR1 is SGHTA, CDR2 FQGNSA, per germline. Here the CDR3 DNA reads TGTGCCAGCAGCGTCAGGATATCCTACGAGCAGTACTTC. This codes for CASSVRISYEQYF.

The chain combines TRBV29-1 with TRBJ2-2; D is possibly TRBD1 (6 bases). The V gene lost 6 bases and the J gene lost 2 bases, with 13 bases spanning the gap. The length of the CDR3 is 14 residues. CDR1 and CDR2 (germline): SQVTM, ANQGSEA. The CDR3: CSVLTGFNTGELFF. CDR3 sequence (DNA): TGCAGCGTCCTAACAGGGTTTAACACCGGGGAGCTGTTTTTT.

This clonotype was counted a few times. The J gene is TRBJ2-1, the V gene TRBV5-1; unclear D gene. This CDR3 region has 14 residues. CDR1 is SGHRS and CDR2 is YFSETQ in the germline V gene. Trimming pared 0 bases from V and 9 bases from J, leaving 13 bases between. Here the CDR3 reads CASSLEAPHGEQFF. The CDR3 DNA reads TGCGCCAGCAGCTTGGAGGCCCCCCATGGTGAGCAGTTCTTC.

This clonotype came up many times. This chain joins TRBV5-5 and TRBJ2-3; tentative D call: TRBD2 (6 bases). Trimming removed 4 bases at V and 0 bases at J, with 15 bases between. The CDR3 sequence is 16 residues long. Germline V gives CDR1 SGHKS, CDR2 YYEKEE (reference sequence). DNA of the CDR3: TGTGCCAGCAGCGCCCCTGCGGGGTTTAGCACAGATACGCAGTATTTT. Translation gives CASSAPAGFSTDTQYF.

This clonotype was seen at least ten times. This chain uses TRBV4-3 with TRBJ1-1; tentatively, D is TRBD1 (6 bases). Germline V gives CDR1 LGHNA, CDR2 YSLEER. The V and J ends lost 0 bases and 1 base respectively, with 12 bases between them. CDR3 length: 16 residues. The CDR3, as DNA: TGCGCCAGCAGCCAAGAGAATTGGGGGCCGAACACTGAAGCTTTCTTT. Translating gives CASSQENWGPNTEAFF.

This clonotype showed up just a few times. Sequence at one end of the junction differs from germline and may be a read error. This chain joins TRBV4-3 and TRBJ1-2, with D possibly being TRBD1 (6 bases). The CDR3 is made up of 14 amino acids. CDR1 and CDR2 from the germline V gene are LGHNA and YSLEER. The DNA for the CDR3 is TGCGCCAGCAGCCACGGGACACTCAACTTTGGCTACACCTTC. Translated: CASSHGTLNFGYTF.

The V call is TRBV7-9, the J call TRBJ1-1; tentatively, D is TRBD1 (6 bases). Germline CDR1 and CDR2: SEHNR and FQNEAQ (reference sequence). The CDR3 totals 15 residues. Trimming took off 4 bases at V and 1 base at J, with 13 bases between the two ends. CDR3 residues: CASSSREQGNTEAFF. Here the CDR3 DNA reads TGTGCCAGCAGCTCACGGGAACAGGGGAACACTGAAGCTTTCTTT.

This chain connects TRBV27 to TRBJ2-7; 9 nucleotides agree with TRBD1. With 5 bases clipped from V and 3 bases from J, the junction kept 5 bases outside the gene matches. CDR3 length: 14 amino acids. Germline V gives CDR1 MNHEY, CDR2 SMNVEV (reference sequence). CDR3 protein: CASSITGGGYEQYF. Here the CDR3 DNA reads TGTGCCAGCAGTATCACAGGGGGCGGCTACGAGCAGTACTTC.

The chain joins TRBV7-8 to TRBJ1-1, with D tentatively TRBD1 (6 bases). From germline, CDR1 is SGHVS and CDR2 FQNEAQ. The length of the CDR3 is 14 residues. Trimming took off 6 bases at V and 5 bases at J, with 16 bases between the two ends. This CDR3 reads CASSPRGERTEAFF. The DNA for the CDR3 is TGTGCCAGCAGTCCCAGGGGAGAAAGGACTGAAGCTTTCTTT. The entire variable domain, with the rest obtained from reference TRBV7-8 and TRBJ1-1, is as follows: GAGVSQSPRYKVAKRGQDVALRCDPISGHVSLFWYQQALGQGPEFLTYFQNEAQLDKSGLPSDRFFAERPEGSVSTLKIQRTQQEDSAVYLCASSPRGERTEAFFGQGTRLTVV.